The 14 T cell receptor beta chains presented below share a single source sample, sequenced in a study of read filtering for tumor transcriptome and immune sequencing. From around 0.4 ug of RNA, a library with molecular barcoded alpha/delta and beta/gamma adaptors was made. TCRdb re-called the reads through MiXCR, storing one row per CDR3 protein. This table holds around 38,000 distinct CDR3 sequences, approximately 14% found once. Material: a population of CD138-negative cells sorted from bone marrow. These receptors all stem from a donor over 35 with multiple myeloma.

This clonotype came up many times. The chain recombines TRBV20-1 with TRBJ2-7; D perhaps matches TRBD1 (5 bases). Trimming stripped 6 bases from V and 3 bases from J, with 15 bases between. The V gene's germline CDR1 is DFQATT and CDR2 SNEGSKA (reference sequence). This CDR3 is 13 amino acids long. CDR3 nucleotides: TGCAGTGCAGGGGCCGTAAGGAACTACGAGCAGTACTTC. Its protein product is CSAGAVRNYEQYF.

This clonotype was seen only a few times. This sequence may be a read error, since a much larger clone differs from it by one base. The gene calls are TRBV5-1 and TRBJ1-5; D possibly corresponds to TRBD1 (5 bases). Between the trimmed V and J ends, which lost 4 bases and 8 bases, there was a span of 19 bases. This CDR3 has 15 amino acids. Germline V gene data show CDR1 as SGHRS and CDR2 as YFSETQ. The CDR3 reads CASSPGTGIGKPQHF. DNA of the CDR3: TGCGCCAGCAGCCCCGGGACGGGAATCGGCAAGCCCCAGCATTTT.

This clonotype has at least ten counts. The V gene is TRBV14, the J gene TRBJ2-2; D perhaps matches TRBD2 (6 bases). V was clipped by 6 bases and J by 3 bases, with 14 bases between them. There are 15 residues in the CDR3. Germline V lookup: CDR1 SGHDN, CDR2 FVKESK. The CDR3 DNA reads TGTGCCAGCAGGATTACGGGGGTACACACCGGGGAGCTGTTTTTT. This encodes CASRITGVHTGELFF.

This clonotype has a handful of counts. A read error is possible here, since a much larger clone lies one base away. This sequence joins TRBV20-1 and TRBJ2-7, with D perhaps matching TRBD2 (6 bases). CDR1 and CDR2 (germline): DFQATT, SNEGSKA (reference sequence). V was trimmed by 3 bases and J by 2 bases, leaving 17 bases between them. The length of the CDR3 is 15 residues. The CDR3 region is CSASPGTGATYEQYF. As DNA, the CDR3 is TGCAGTGCTAGCCCCGGGACTGGCGCCACCTACGAGCAGTACTTC.

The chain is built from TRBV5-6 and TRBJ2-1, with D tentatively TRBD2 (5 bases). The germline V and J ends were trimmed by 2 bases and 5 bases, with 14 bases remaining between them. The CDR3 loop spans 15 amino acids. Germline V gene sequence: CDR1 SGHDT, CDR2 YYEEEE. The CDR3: CASSFAGSGHNEQFF. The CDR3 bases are TGTGCCAGCAGCTTTGCTGGGAGTGGGCACAATGAGCAGTTCTTC.

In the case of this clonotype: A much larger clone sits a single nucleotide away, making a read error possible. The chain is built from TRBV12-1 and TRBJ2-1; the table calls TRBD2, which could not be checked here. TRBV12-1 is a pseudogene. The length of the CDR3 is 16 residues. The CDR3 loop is CASSFAGTSPYGGQFF. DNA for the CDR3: TGTGCCAGCAGCTTTGCGGGGACTAGCCCGTATGGTGGGCAGTTCTTC.

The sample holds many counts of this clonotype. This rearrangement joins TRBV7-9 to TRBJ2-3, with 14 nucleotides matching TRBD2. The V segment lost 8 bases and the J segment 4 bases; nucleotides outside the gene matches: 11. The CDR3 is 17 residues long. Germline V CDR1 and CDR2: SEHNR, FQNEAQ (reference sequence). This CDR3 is CASAIRGTSGSPDTQYF. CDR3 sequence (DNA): TGTGCCAGCGCGATTCGGGGGACTAGCGGGAGCCCAGATACGCAGTATTTT.

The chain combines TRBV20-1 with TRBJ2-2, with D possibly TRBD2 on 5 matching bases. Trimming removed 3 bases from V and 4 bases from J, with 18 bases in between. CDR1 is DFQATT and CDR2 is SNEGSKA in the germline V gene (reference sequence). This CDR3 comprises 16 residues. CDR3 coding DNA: TGCAGTGCTAGGCCTCGGTTGGGAGTTACCACCGGGGAGCTGTTTTTT. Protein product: CSARPRLGVTTGELFF.

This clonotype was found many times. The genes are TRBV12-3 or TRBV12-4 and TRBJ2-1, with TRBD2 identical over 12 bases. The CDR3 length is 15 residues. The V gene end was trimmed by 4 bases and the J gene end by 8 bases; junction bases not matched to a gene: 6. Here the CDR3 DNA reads TGTGCCAGCAGTTCAAGGCCTAGCGGGAGGGATGAGCAGTTCTTC. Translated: CASSSRPSGRDEQFF.

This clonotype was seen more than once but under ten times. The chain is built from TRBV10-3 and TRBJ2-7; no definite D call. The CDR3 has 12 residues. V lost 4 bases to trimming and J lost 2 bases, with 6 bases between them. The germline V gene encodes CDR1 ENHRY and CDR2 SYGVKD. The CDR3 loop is CAISGSTYEQYF. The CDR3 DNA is TGTGCCATCAGTGGAAGTACCTACGAGCAGTACTTC.

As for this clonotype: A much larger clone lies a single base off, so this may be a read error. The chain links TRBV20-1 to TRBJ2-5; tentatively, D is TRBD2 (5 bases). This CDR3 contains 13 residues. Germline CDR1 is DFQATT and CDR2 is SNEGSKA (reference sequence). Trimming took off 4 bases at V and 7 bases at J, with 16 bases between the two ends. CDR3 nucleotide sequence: TGCAGTGCTATCGAATCGACCGCGGGGACCCAGTACTTC. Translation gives CSAIESTAGTQYF.

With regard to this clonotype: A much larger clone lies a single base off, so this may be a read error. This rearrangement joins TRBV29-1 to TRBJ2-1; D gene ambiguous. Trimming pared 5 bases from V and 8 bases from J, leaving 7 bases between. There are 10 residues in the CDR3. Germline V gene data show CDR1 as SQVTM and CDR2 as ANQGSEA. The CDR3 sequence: CSVKNDEQFF. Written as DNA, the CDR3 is TGCAGCGTTAAGAACGATGAGCAGTTCTTC.

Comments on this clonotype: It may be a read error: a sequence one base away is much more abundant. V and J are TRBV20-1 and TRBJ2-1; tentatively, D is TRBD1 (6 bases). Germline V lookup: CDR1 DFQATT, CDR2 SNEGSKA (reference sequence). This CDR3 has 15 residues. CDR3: CSAGAQTGLANGQFF. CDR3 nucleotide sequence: TGCAGTGCCGGTGCCCAGACAGGCCTTGCCAATGGGCAGTTCTTC.

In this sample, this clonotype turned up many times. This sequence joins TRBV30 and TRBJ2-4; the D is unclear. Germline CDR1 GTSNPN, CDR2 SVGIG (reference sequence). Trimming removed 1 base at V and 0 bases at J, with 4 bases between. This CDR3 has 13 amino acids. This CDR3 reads CAWSALAKNIQYF. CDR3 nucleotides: TGTGCCTGGAGTGCGTTAGCCAAAAACATTCAGTACTTC.